Reported below is one TCR beta chain. No DNA is shown, since the ends of the CDR3 on it are uncertain; the CDR3 is the one TCRdb lists. Time point specified: patch test 1, 2 weeks after DPC sensitization. Treatment noted: therapeutic diphenylcyclopropenone sensitization with weekly scalp DPC. These data come from a study of human T cells and chemical hapten exposure. Including both end residues, the CDR3 is 16 amino acids long. In germline, CDR1 is SGHNT, CDR2 YENEEA. TCRdb passed the RACE reads through MiXCR, listing each CDR3 protein once. The repertoire holds approximately 110,000 distinct CDR3 sequences, with roughly 11% as singletons.

The chain carries TRBV11-3 and TRBJ2-2. Sequenced here: whole blood, sampled in connection with sensitization to the hapten diphenylcyclopropenone (DPC). The clonotype originates from a middle-aged woman with alopecia areata. Some clones in this sample may be carry-over from other donors' samples. CDR3 in amino acids: CASSFHHSDTPGSCFF.